This TCR beta chain comes out of a study of OX40 agonist ivuxolimab in advanced cancers. The length of the CDR3 is 14 residues. CDR1 KGHSH and CDR2 LQKENI come from the germline V gene. The V segment lost 3 bases and the J segment 5 bases; nucleotides outside the gene matches: 4. Assay: immunoSEQ multiplex PCR; the TCRdb copy retains only in-frame clones and omits some. The sample holds roughly 86,000 clones; around nine tenths are singletons and the top ten take roughly 1.1%. This clone was detected only a few times. The chain is built from TRBV18 and TRBJ1-1, with TRBD1 matching 9 bases. The sequenced sample was CD4+ or CD8+ T cells sorted from blood, obtained in a trial of the OX40 agonist ivuxolimab. The clonotype originates from an adult with an advanced solid tumor such as melanoma, head and neck, liver or kidney cancer. The CDR3: CASSPTGGPTEAFF. In DNA form, the CDR3 reads TGTGCCAGCTCACCGACAGGGGGTCCAACTGAAGCTTTCTTT.